The 10 T cell receptor beta chains below all came from one sample that was sequenced in a study of cytomegalovirus exposure and HLA in healthy donors. Primers included in the PCR were 60 Vbeta and 13 Jbeta primers. Only in-frame clones appear in the TCRdb table, and some are missing; sequencing was by immunoSEQ multiplex PCR. Among about 190,000 clones listed, 82% were seen once. Source material: PBMCs. All receptors come from a woman aged 18-30 years in good health and CMV-seronegative.

The gene calls are TRBV30 and TRBJ2-1; 15 nucleotides align to TRBD2. V shed 0 bases, J shed 9 bases, and the junction held 6 bases outside the gene matches. CDR3 size: 16 residues. CDR1 is GTSNPN, CDR2 SVGIG, per germline (reference sequence). The CDR3 DNA sequence: TGTGCCTGGAGTGTACTGGGACTAGCGGGAGGAGGTGAGCAGTTCTTC. Its translation: CAWSVLGLAGGGEQFF.

On this clone: One end of the junction varies from germline; a read error may be responsible. The genes are TRBV6-1 and TRBJ2-1, with 10 bases fitting TRBD1. CDR1 and CDR2 (germline): MNHNS, SASEGT. CDR3 length: 20 residues. Here the CDR3 DNA reads TGTGCCAGCAGCGAAGGTCGGGACAGGGGATGGAAAAAACTACACAATGAGCAGTTCTTC. As protein: CASSEGRDRGWKKLHNEQFF.

The chain couples TRBV28 to TRBJ2-7, with 12 bases that match TRBD2. V dropped 7 bases and J dropped 3; count of bases not matched to a gene: 7. The germline V gene has CDR1 MDHEN and CDR2 SYDVKM. CDR3 size: 15 residues. Written as DNA, the CDR3 is TGTGCCAGCACCCTACTAGCGGGAGGCGGCTACGAGCAGTACTTC. It yields the protein CASTLLAGGGYEQYF.

V is TRBV18 and J is TRBJ2-3, with D tentatively TRBD1 (7 bases). Germline V CDR1 and CDR2: KGHSH, LQKENI. This CDR3 contains 13 residues. Trimming shortened V by 7 bases and J by 4 bases, and 12 bases separated the two germline ends. The CDR3 protein is CASFQGGADTQYF. In DNA form, the CDR3 reads TGTGCCAGCTTCCAGGGGGGCGCAGATACGCAGTATTTT. The complete variable domain, with remaining parts taken from reference TRBV18 and TRBJ2-3, reads NAGVMQNPRHLVRRRGQEARLRCSPMKGHSHVYWYRQLPEEGLKFMVYLQKENIIDESGMPKERFSAEFPKEGPSILRIQQVVRGDSAAYFCASFQGGADTQYFGPGTRLTVL.

The V call is TRBV19, the J call TRBJ1-2, with 9 bases identical to TRBD1. The germline CDR1 and CDR2 sequences are LNHDA and SQIVND (reference sequence). V gave up 9 bases and J gave up 2 bases; unmatched junction bases: 4. The CDR3 totals 13 residues. CDR3 coding DNA: TGTGCCAGCGACAGGGGGGCAAACTATGGCTACACCTTC. It codes for CASDRGANYGYTF. Looking up the rest from reference TRBV19 and TRBJ1-2 gives the full variable domain: DGGITQSPKYLFRKEGQNVTLSCEQNLNHDAMYWYRQDPGQGLRLIYYSQIVNDFQKGDIAEGYSVSREKKESFPLTVTSAQKNPTAFYLCASDRGANYGYTFGSGTRLTVV.

The chain employs TRBV2 and TRBJ2-7; D not certain. The germline CDR1 and CDR2 sequences are SNHLY and FYNNEI. The CDR3 is made up of 13 amino acids. V shed 0 bases and J shed 2 bases, with 5 bases lying between them. The CDR3 region is CASSEAGTYEQYF. Written as DNA, the CDR3 is TGTGCCAGCAGTGAAGCGGGCACCTACGAGCAGTACTTC.

This clone showed up just once. The V and J genes are TRBV19 and TRBJ2-4; 7 bases fit TRBD2. Germline V gene data show CDR1 as LNHDA and CDR2 as SQIVND (reference sequence). This CDR3 contains 13 residues. V dropped 6 bases and J dropped 3; count of bases not matched to a gene: 2. This CDR3 reads CASSREDKNIQYF. The CDR3, as DNA: TGTGCCAGTAGCCGGGAGGACAAAAACATTCAGTACTTC.

This chain connects TRBV11-2 to TRBJ1-2; 9 bases are shared with TRBD1. The germline gives CDR1 SGHAT, CDR2 FQNNGV. CDR3 length: 14 amino acids. V gave up 5 bases and J gave up 11 bases; unmatched junction bases: 12. CDR3 in DNA: TGTGCCAGCAGCCCAATCGGACAGGGGTACGAGTACACCTTC. Protein: CASSPIGQGYEYTF. Together with reference TRBV11-2 and TRBJ1-2, the CDR3 gives the full variable domain: EAGVAQSPRYKIIEKRQSVAFWCNPISGHATLYWYQQILGQGPKLLIQFQNNGVVDDSQLPKDRFSAERLKGVDSTLKIQPAKLEDSAVYLCASSPIGQGYEYTFGSGTRLTVV.

The CDR3 is CASSAKTGVSSGANVLTF. CDR3 bases: TGTGCCAGCAGCGCAAAAACAGGGGTGAGCTCTGGGGCCAACGTCCTGACTTTC. The chain recombines TRBV9 with TRBJ2-6; 7 bases fit TRBD1. CDR3 size: 18 residues. CDR1 and CDR2 from the germline V gene are SGDLS and YYNGEE. V dropped 3 bases and J dropped 0; count of bases not matched to a gene: 9.

The gene calls are TRBV7-6 and TRBJ1-1, with a tentative D call TRBD1 (5 bases). V was cut by 1 base and J by 4 bases, with 7 bases left in between. CDR1 and CDR2 from the germline V gene are SGHVS and FNYEAQ. The CDR3 has 13 amino acids. For the CDR3, the DNA is TGTGCCAGCAGCTTAGGGGGGGTCACTGAAGCTTTCTTT. This sequence encodes CASSLGGVTEAFF.